The text below deals with one T cell receptor beta chain. Its matching antigen is unknown. Libraries were prepared by immunoSEQ multiplex PCR; TCRdb keeps only in-frame clonotypes and omits some of them. Of about 56,000 clones listed, approximately 85% were seen once; the top ten hold roughly 15%. The data belong to a study of T cell responses to AZD1222 COVID-19 vaccine. The overall study: Researchers grouped second doses given at about 4 or about 12 weeks into one pool.

Study-wide findings and caveats: Donors were largely white British and mainly female; clonal diversity was possibly underestimated.

V was pared by 5 bases and J by 3 bases, with 11 bases between. Germline lookup yields CDR1 SGDLS and CDR2 YYNGEE. The CDR3 has 14 amino acids. The sample here was peripheral blood, taken on day 0 of AZD1222 vaccination. This sequence was found in an adult in good health. The V gene is TRBV9, the J gene TRBJ2-2; D remains ambiguous. The chain's CDR3 is CASRSRSYTGELFF. The CDR3 region has the DNA TGTGCCAGCAGGTCCAGGTCTTACACCGGGGAGCTGTTTTTT.